This T cell receptor beta chain was captured by sequencing in a study of glioma-infiltrating T cells after dendritic cell vaccination. Only in-frame clones appear in the TCRdb table, and some are missing; sequencing was by immunoSEQ multiplex PCR. In the table there are 110,000 or so clones, around 90% of which are singletons. As for time point: after dendritic cell vaccination, including at tumor progression/relapse. Germline V lookup: CDR1 SNHLY, CDR2 FYNNEI. With 4 bases removed from V and 0 bases from J, the gap between germline ends came to 9 bases. CDR3 length: 15 residues. The V and J genes are TRBV2 and TRBJ2-2, with D unclear. The receptor's source is a human donor with glioblastoma. The sample here was blood, taken after dendritic cell vaccination. The chain's CDR3 is CASSGVQANTGELFF. For the CDR3, the DNA is TGTGCCAGCAGTGGAGTGCAAGCGAACACCGGGGAGCTGTTTTTT.